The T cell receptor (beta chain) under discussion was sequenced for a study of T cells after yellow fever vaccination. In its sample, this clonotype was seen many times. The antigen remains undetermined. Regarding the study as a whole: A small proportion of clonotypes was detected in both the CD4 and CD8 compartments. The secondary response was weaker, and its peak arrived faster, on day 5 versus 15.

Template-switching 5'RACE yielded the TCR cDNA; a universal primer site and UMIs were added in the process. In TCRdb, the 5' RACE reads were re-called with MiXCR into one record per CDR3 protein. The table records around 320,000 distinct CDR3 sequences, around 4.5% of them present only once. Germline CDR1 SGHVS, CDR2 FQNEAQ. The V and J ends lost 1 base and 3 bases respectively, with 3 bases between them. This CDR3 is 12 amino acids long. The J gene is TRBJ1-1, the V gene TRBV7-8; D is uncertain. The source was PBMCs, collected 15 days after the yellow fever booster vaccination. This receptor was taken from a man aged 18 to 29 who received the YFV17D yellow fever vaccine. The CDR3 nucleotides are TGTGCCAGCAGCTTAGTTGACACTGAAGCTTTCTTT. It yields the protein CASSLVDTEAFF.